Each of the 16 T cell receptor beta chains below was sequenced from the same sample in a study of neurological immune-mediated disorders. Via MiXCR, TCRdb re-called the 5' RACE reads, giving one row per CDR3 protein. This sample has approximately 66,000 distinct CDR3 sequences, with roughly 4.5% found just once. Sequenced input: PBMCs. The receptors here all came from a man aged 25-45 years with multiple sclerosis.

This clonotype has ten or more counts. This chain uses TRBV12-3 or TRBV12-4 with TRBJ2-1; TRBD1 or TRBD2 may be the D gene (6 bases each). The CDR3 consists of 16 residues. Deletions cut 4 bases from V and 4 bases from J, with 17 bases between. CDR3 residues: CASSSILRGEYNEQFF. In nucleotides, the CDR3 is TGTGCCAGCAGTTCCATTTTAAGGGGGGAATACAATGAGCAGTTCTTC.

This clonotype has just a few counts. The chain carries TRBV10-3 and TRBJ2-5, with 10 positions matching TRBD2. CDR3 length: 17 amino acids. After removal of 3 bases from V and 4 bases from J, the junction contained 11 bases not matched to a gene. Germline loops: CDR1 ENHRY, CDR2 SYGVKD. The CDR3 is CAISDSGGGKSRETQYF. The CDR3 region has the DNA TGTGCCATCAGTGACAGCGGGGGGGGTAAAAGTAGAGAGACCCAGTACTTC.

This clonotype came up a few times. Its ends do not fully match the called genes, so a read error is possible. The chain recombines TRBV4-2 with TRBJ1-5; tentatively, D is TRBD1 (5 bases). The CDR3 runs 15 residues. Germline CDR1 is LGHNA and CDR2 is YNFKEQ. The CDR3 protein is CASSPQGTSNQPQNF. Here the CDR3 DNA reads TGTGCCAGCAGCCCCCAGGGCACTAGCAATCAGCCCCAGAATTTT.

This clonotype was counted a few times. V usage is TRBV10-3 and J usage is TRBJ1-6; 7 bases fit TRBD1. The CDR3 is 15 amino acids. Trimming took 6 bases from V and 5 from J; bases not matched to a gene: 7. Looked up from germline, CDR1 is ENHRY and CDR2 is SYGVKD. CDR3 amino acids: CAIRRDSNHNSPLHF. The DNA of the CDR3 is TGTGCCATCAGGAGGGACAGCAATCATAATTCACCCCTCCACTTT.

The table lists this clonotype with many counts. The chain is built from TRBV9 and TRBJ2-1; 7 bases align to TRBD2. The CDR3 contains 16 residues. Germline CDR1 and CDR2: SGDLS and YYNGEE. Losses at the gene ends were 4 bases for V and 2 bases for J; bases not matched to a gene: 9. CDR3 region: CASSKTSPYTYNEQFF. The CDR3 DNA is TGTGCCAGCAGCAAGACTAGCCCTTACACCTACAATGAGCAGTTCTTC.

This clonotype was seen ten or more times. V gene TRBV20-1 combines with J gene TRBJ2-6; maybe TRBD1 (5 bases). Germline CDR1 is DFQATT and CDR2 is SNEGSKA (reference sequence). V was cut by 6 bases and J by 4 bases, with 16 bases left in between. There are 15 residues in the CDR3. CDR3 region: CSAHGRGAGANVLTF. CDR3 bases: TGCAGTGCCCACGGGCGTGGGGCCGGGGCCAACGTCCTGACTTTC.

In this sample, this clonotype turned up many times. This chain links TRBV5-1 with TRBJ2-6; unclear D gene. The germline gives CDR1 SGHRS, CDR2 YFSETQ. V shed 3 bases and J shed 4 bases, with 8 bases lying between them. The CDR3 runs 14 residues. The CDR3 protein is CASSSLEGANVLTF. CDR3 in DNA: TGCGCCAGCAGCTCGCTGGAGGGGGCCAACGTCCTGACTTTC. Combining the CDR3 with reference TRBV5-1 and TRBJ2-6 gives the whole variable domain KAGVTQTPRYLIKTRGQQVTLSCSPISGHRSVSWYQQTPGQGLQFLFEYFSETQRNKGNFPGRFSGRQFSNSRSEMNVSTLELGDSALYLCASSSLEGANVLTFGAGSRLTVL.

At least ten counts were recorded for this clonotype. The gene calls are TRBV7-9 and TRBJ1-1; D is ambiguous. The CDR3 loop spans 11 amino acids. V gave up 2 bases and J gave up 6 bases, with 4 bases separating them. Germline V gene sequence: CDR1 SEHNR, CDR2 FQNEAQ (reference sequence). The CDR3 region is CASSLTAEAFF. The CDR3 bases are TGTGCCAGCAGCTTAACCGCTGAAGCTTTCTTT. The full variable domain, rest sourced from reference TRBV7-9 and TRBJ1-1, is DTGVSQNPRHKITKRGQNVTFRCDPISEHNRLYWYRQTLGQGPEFLTYFQNEAQLEKSRLLSDRFSAERPKGSFSTLEIQRTEQGDSAMYLCASSLTAEAFFGQGTRLTVV.

This clonotype was detected many times. In DNA, the CDR3 is TGCAGCGTTGAAGACCCAACCTTCAACTATGGCTACACCTTC. This sequence encodes CSVEDPTFNYGYTF. The chain has TRBV29-1 and TRBJ1-2; unclear D gene. The CDR3 runs 14 residues. Trimming took off 0 bases at V and 2 bases at J, with 10 bases between the two ends. Germline V lookup: CDR1 SQVTM, CDR2 ANQGSEA. Variable domain in full (rest from reference TRBV29-1 and TRBJ1-2): SAVISQKPSRDICQRGTSLTIQCQVDSQVTMMFWYRQQPGQSLTLIATANQGSEATYESGFVIDKFPISRPNLTFSTLTVSNMSPEDSSIYLCSVEDPTFNYGYTFGSGTRLTVV.

This clonotype has at least ten counts. V gene TRBV7-9 combines with J gene TRBJ2-3; the D is unclear. V lost 5 bases, J lost 7 bases, and 10 bases lay in between. Germline V CDR1 and CDR2: SEHNR, FQNEAQ (reference sequence). The length of the CDR3 is 12 residues. CDR3 DNA sequence: TGTGCCAGCAGCCTAGTTGAGAATACGCAGTATTTT. This encodes CASSLVENTQYF.

This clonotype was detected ten times or more. The CDR3 loop is CASSFTNSNQPQHF. The CDR3 DNA reads as TGTGCCAGCAGCTTCACAAATAGCAATCAGCCCCAGCATTTT. This chain links TRBV5-6 with TRBJ1-5; no firm D call. The V end lost 2 bases, the J end lost 0 bases, and 6 bases lay between the germline ends. CDR1 and CDR2 (germline): SGHDT, YYEEEE. The CDR3 has 14 residues. The variable domain in full, with the rest retrieved from reference TRBV5-6 and TRBJ1-5, is DAGVTQSPTHLIKTRGQQVTLRCSPKSGHDTVSWYQQALGQGPQFIFQYYEEEERQRGNFPDRFSGHQFPNYSSELNVNALLLGDSALYLCASSFTNSNQPQHFGDGTRLSIL.

This clonotype has a count of ten or more. This rearrangement joins TRBV5-1 to TRBJ2-2; 7 bases line up with TRBD1. Trimming removed 1 base from V and 2 bases from J; junction bases left unmatched: 11. Looked up from germline, CDR1 is SGHRS and CDR2 is YFSETQ. The length of the CDR3 is 18 residues. This CDR3 is CASSLSMAGTVNTGELFF. The CDR3 DNA reads as TGCGCCAGCAGCTTGAGTATGGCCGGGACAGTTAACACCGGGGAGCTGTTTTTT.

The chain recombines TRBV6-1 with TRBJ2-7; D is ambiguous. V was pared by 4 bases and J by 0 bases, with 19 bases between. CDR1 is MNHNS and CDR2 is SASEGT in the germline V gene. This CDR3 spans 17 amino acids. CDR3 sequence: CASSVGLWSKSSYEQYF. For the CDR3, the DNA is TGTGCCAGCAGTGTTGGGTTATGGAGCAAGAGCTCCTACGAGCAGTACTTC.

This clonotype has at least ten counts. The chain couples TRBV10-3 to TRBJ2-1; 14 nucleotides align to TRBD2. V dropped 4 bases and J dropped 5; count of bases not matched to a gene: 13. CDR1 and CDR2 from the germline V gene are ENHRY and SYGVKD. This CDR3 region has 19 residues. CDR3 sequence (DNA): TGTGCCATCAGTGCCCCGACTAGCGGGGGGGGCTTAGTTGACAATGAGCAGTTCTTC. Translated: CAISAPTSGGGLVDNEQFF.

This clonotype was recorded a few times. The chain couples TRBV29-1 to TRBJ2-1; 7 nucleotides align to TRBD1. The length of the CDR3 is 13 residues. Unmatched junction bases numbered 5, after V lost 7 bases and J lost 2 bases. CDR1 and CDR2 (germline): SQVTM, ANQGSEA. The CDR3, as DNA: TGCAGCGAGGTGACAGGGACCTACAATGAGCAGTTCTTC. Its translation: CSEVTGTYNEQFF.

This clonotype was recorded many times. V gene TRBV20-1 combines with J gene TRBJ2-3; D is possibly TRBD1 or TRBD2 (5 bases each). Trimming shortened V by 6 bases and J by 0 bases, and 16 bases separated the two germline ends. The CDR3 consists of 15 residues. Germline CDR1 is DFQATT and CDR2 is SNEGSKA (reference sequence). In DNA, the CDR3 is TGCAGTGCGGACGGGGCCACCCCTAGCACAGATACGCAGTATTTT. Its protein product is CSADGATPSTDTQYF.